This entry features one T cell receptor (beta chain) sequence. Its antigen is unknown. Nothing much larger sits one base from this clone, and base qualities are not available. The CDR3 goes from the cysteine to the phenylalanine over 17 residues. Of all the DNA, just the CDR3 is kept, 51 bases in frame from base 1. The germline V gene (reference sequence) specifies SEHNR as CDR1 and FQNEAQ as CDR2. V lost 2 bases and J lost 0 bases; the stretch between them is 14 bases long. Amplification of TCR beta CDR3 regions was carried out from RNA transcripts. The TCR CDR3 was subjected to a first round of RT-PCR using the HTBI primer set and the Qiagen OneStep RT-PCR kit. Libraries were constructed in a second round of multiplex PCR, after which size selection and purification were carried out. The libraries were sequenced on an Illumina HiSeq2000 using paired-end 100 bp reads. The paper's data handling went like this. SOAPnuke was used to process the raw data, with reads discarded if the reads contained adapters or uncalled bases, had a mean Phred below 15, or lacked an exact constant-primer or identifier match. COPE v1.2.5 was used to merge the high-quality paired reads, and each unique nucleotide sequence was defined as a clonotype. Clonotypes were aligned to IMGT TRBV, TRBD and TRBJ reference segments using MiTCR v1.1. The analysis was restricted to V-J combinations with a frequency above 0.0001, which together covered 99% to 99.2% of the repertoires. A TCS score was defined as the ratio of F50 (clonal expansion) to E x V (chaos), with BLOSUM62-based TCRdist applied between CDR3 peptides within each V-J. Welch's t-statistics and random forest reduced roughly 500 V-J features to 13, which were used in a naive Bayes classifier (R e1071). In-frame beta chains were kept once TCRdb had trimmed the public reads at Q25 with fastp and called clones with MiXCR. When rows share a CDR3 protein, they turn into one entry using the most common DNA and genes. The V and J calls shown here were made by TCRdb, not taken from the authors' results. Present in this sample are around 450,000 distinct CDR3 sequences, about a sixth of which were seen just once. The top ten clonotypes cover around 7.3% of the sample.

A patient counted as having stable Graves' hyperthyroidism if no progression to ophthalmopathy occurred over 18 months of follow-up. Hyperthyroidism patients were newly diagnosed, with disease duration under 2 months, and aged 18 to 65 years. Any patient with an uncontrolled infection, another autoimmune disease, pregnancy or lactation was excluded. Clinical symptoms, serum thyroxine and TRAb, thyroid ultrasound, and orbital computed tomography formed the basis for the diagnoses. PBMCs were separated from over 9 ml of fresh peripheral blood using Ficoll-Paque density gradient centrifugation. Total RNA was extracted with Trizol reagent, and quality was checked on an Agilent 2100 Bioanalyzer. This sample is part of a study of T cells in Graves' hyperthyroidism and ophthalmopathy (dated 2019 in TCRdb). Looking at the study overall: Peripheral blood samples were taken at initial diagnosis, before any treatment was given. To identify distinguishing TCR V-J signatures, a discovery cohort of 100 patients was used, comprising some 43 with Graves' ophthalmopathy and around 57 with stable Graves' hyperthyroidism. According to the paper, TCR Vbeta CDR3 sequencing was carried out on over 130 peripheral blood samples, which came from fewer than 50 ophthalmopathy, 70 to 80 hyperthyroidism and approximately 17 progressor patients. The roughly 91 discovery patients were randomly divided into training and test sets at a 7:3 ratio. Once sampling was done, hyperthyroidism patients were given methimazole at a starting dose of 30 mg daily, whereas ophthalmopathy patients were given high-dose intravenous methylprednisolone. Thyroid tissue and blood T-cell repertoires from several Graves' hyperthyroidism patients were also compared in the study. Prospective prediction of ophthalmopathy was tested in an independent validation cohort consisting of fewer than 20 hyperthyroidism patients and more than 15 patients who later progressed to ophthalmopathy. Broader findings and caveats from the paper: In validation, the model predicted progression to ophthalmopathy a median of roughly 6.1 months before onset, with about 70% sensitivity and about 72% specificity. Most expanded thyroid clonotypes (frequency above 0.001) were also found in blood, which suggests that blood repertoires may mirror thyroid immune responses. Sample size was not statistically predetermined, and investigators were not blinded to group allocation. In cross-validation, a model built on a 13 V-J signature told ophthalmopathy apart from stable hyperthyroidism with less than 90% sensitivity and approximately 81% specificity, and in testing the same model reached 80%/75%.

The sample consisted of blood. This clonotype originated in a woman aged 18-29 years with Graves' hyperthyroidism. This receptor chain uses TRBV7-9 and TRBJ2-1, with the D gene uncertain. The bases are TGTGCCAGCAGCTTATTCCTCGGGCTGAGCTCCTACAATGAGCAGTTCTTC. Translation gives CASSLFLGLSSYNEQFF.